Below are 10 T cell receptor beta chains sequenced from a single sample in a study of blood T cell repertoires in COVID-19. Clones were sequenced by immunoSEQ multiplex PCR, and TCRdb holds only the in-frame ones, with some missing. The table includes 15,000 to 20,000 clones, over 65% detected once. Sequencing was performed on peripheral blood. These receptor sequences come from a man aged 55 to 70 with active or convalescent COVID-19.

V is TRBV7-9 and J is TRBJ2-1; 9 nucleotides agree with TRBD2. After removal of 8 bases from V and 12 bases from J, the junction contained 17 bases not matched to a gene. The CDR3 sequence is 15 residues long. Germline V gene sequence: CDR1 SEHNR, CDR2 FQNEAQ (reference sequence). DNA for the CDR3: TGTGCCAGCCGCGTAGTGTTAGCGGGGGTTGTAAGGCAGTTCTTC. It codes for CASRVVLAGVVRQFF.

V is TRBV7-2 and J is TRBJ2-7, with TRBD2 identical over 8 bases. CDR3 length: 15 residues. V trimming: 4 bases; J trimming: 0 bases; junction bases outside the gene matches: 5. The germline CDR1 and CDR2 sequences are SGHTA and FQGNSA. CDR3 region: CASSSVGTSSYEQYF. CDR3 DNA sequence: TGTGCCAGCAGCTCCGTGGGGACTAGCTCCTACGAGCAGTACTTC.

This clone was picked up one time. V gene TRBV7-3 combines with J gene TRBJ2-3; tentatively, D is TRBD1 (5 bases). This CDR3 has 14 residues. V lost 3 bases to trimming and J lost 5 bases, with 12 bases between them. Germline V gene sequence: CDR1 SGHTA, CDR2 FQGTGA. CDR3 DNA: TGTGCCAGCAGCTTCGGCAGGGCCGAAGATACGCAGTATTTT. Residues: CASSFGRAEDTQYF.

V is TRBV6-4 and J is TRBJ2-3; TRBD2 is a possible D gene (7 bases). Per the germline V gene, CDR1 is MRHNA and CDR2 is SNTAGT. The CDR3 has 15 amino acids. With 4 bases removed from V and 9 bases from J, the gap between germline ends came to 20 bases. The CDR3 DNA sequence: TGTGCCAGCAGTGTAAGGGGGGGGCCCCTGTACACGCAGTATTTT. Residues: CASSVRGGPLYTQYF.

This chain connects TRBV9 to TRBJ2-2; D unresolved. CDR3 length: 14 residues. Germline loops: CDR1 SGDLS, CDR2 YYNGEE. Trimming stripped 3 bases from V and 5 bases from J, with 11 bases between. CDR3 DNA: TGTGCCAGCAGCGCCCGGGTTTATACCGGGGAGCTGTTTTTT. It translates to CASSARVYTGELFF.

V usage is TRBV4-1 and J usage is TRBJ2-5, with 9 bases fitting TRBD2. Trimming at V came to 3 bases and at J to 5 bases, leaving 10 bases not matched to a gene. This CDR3 region has 16 residues. Per the germline V gene, CDR1 is MGHRA and CDR2 is YSYEKL. The CDR3, as DNA: TGCGCCAGCAGCCAGGTGCTAGCGGGGCCTAGGGAGACCCAGTACTTC. This encodes CASSQVLAGPRETQYF.

There are a few counts of this clone. The chain couples TRBV18 to TRBJ2-6; weak D call: TRBD1 (6 bases). With 2 bases removed from V and 0 bases from J, the gap between germline ends came to 8 bases. The CDR3 spans 16 residues. Germline V lookup: CDR1 KGHSH, CDR2 LQKENI. This CDR3 is CASSPGDTSGANVLTF. The CDR3 DNA reads TGTGCCAGCTCACCAGGGGACACCTCTGGGGCCAACGTCCTGACTTTC. The entire variable domain, with the rest obtained from reference TRBV18 and TRBJ2-6, is as follows: NAGVMQNPRHLVRRRGQEARLRCSPMKGHSHVYWYRQLPEEGLKFMVYLQKENIIDESGMPKERFSAEFPKEGPSILRIQQVVRGDSAAYFCASSPGDTSGANVLTFGAGSRLTVL.

J is TRBJ2-3 and V is TRBV7-9; 7 bases line up with TRBD1. The CDR3 totals 14 residues. With V trimmed by 8 bases and J by 1 base, 6 bases remained unmatched. Germline V gives CDR1 SEHNR, CDR2 FQNEAQ (reference sequence). Here the CDR3 reads CASRSTGGTDTQYF. The CDR3 DNA is TGTGCCAGCCGATCTACAGGGGGCACAGATACGCAGTATTTT.

This clone was seen a single time. V usage is TRBV28 and J usage is TRBJ1-4, with D tentatively TRBD1 (6 bases). Trimming took off 5 bases at V and 4 bases at J, with 14 bases between the two ends. Germline CDR1 is MDHEN and CDR2 is SYDVKM. CDR3 length: 15 residues. The CDR3 DNA reads as TGTGCCAGCAGTATTACAGGGCGCGGTAATGAAAAACTGTTTTTT. This codes for CASSITGRGNEKLFF.

V is TRBV24-1 and J is TRBJ2-1; TRBD2 agrees at 12 bases. In germline, CDR1 is KGHDR, CDR2 SFDVKD. J was trimmed by 6 bases and V by 5 bases; bases with no gene match: 10. The CDR3 covers 17 residues. This CDR3 is CATSGAGLAGRGNEQFF. The CDR3 DNA reads as TGTGCCACCAGTGGCGCAGGACTAGCGGGGAGGGGCAATGAGCAGTTCTTC.